This T cell receptor (beta chain) was sequenced in a study of shared T cell receptors in the human thymus (dated by TCRdb to the early 2020s). In the study overall: The study examined how self-reactive, shared T-cell receptor alpha chains are generated in the human thymus.

CDR1 is given as SGHVS and CDR2 as FNYEAQ, both from the germline V gene. Germline trimming amounts to 0 bases on V and 5 bases on J, with 1 as the count of junction bases outside the gene matches. The cysteine opens and the phenylalanine closes a CDR3 of 16 amino acids. Here the CDR3 DNA is all that survives: 48 bases in frame from base 1. The library was obtained by the immunoSEQ multiplex PCR assay. The table was pulled from immuneACCESS by TCRdb, which kept in-frame rearrangements only. Such tables lose some clones; where checked, under half of the loss comes from unresolved V genes, and the rest has no known cause. Recorded for this sample are hundreds of thousands of clones; roughly 94% of them occurred a single time. The ten largest clones take up 0.015% to 0.02% of the sample. Worth noting for this clone: Its target antigen remains unknown. No qualities accompany the bases; no much larger clone lies one base away.

Sequenced: thymocytes. The receptor chain draws on TRBV7-6 and TRBJ2-1; 13 bases in the middle match TRBD2. The receptor was isolated from a human donor. The CDR3 is CASSLAGTSGDNEQFF. The nucleotides are TGTGCCAGCAGCTTAGCGGGGACTAGCGGGGACAATGAGCAGTTCTTC. Supplemented by the reference TRBV7-6 and TRBJ2-1 proteins around the CDR3, the complete variable domain is GAGVSQSPRYKVTKRGQDVALRCDPISGHVSLYWYRQALGQGPEFLTYFNYEAQQDKSGLPNDRFSAERPEGSISTLTIQRTEQRDSAMYRCASSLAGTSGDNEQFFGPGTRLTVL.